Following are 14 T cell receptor beta chains from one sample sequenced in a study of blood T cell repertoires in COVID-19. TCRdb keeps only in-frame clones here, not all; method: immunoSEQ multiplex PCR. Among a few hundred thousand clones listed, approximately 85% were seen once. Sequences were obtained from peripheral blood. All receptors derive from a man in his forties or fifties with active or convalescent COVID-19.

The gene calls are TRBV11-2 and TRBJ2-2, with 7 bases that match TRBD2. The CDR3 contains 18 residues. The J segment lost 2 bases and the V segment lost 1 base, leaving 10 bases of the junction unmatched. CDR1 SGHAT and CDR2 FQNNGV come from the germline V gene. The CDR3 spells CASSLGSLLAYNTGELFF. The CDR3 coding sequence is TGTGCCAGCAGCTTAGGCAGTCTACTAGCGTATAACACCGGGGAGCTGTTTTTT.

V and J are TRBV5-1 and TRBJ2-3; 9 bases align to TRBD2. Germline V gene sequence: CDR1 SGHRS, CDR2 YFSETQ. This CDR3 has 15 residues. The trim removed 1 base at V and 2 bases at J, leaving 2 bases unmatched. The CDR3 DNA reads TGCGCCAGCAGCTTGCGCGGGAGGGCCACAGATACGCAGTATTTT. Protein product: CASSLRGRATDTQYF.

The chain uses TRBV7-9 and TRBJ2-2, with D perhaps matching TRBD1 (6 bases). Germline CDR1 and CDR2: SEHNR and FQNEAQ (reference sequence). Trimming removed 4 bases at V and 5 bases at J, with 11 bases between. The CDR3 is 14 amino acids. Written as DNA, the CDR3 is TGTGCCAGCAGCTCACCCAGGGGTACCGGGGAGCTGTTTTTT. It is translated as CASSSPRGTGELFF.

CDR3 sequence reads: CASSEQGTSGYTQYF. The CDR3 nucleotides read TGTGCCAGCAGCGAGCAGGGGACTAGCGGATATACGCAGTATTTT. V and J are TRBV7-6 and TRBJ2-3, with TRBD2 matching 11 bases. The germline V gene has CDR1 SGHVS and CDR2 FNYEAQ. V was pared by 5 bases and J by 7 bases, with 8 bases of the junction left unmatched. CDR3 length equals 15 residues.

The genes are TRBV11-2 and TRBJ1-6, with D possibly being TRBD1 (5 bases). V gave up 7 bases and J gave up 5 bases, with 15 bases separating them. CDR3 size: 15 residues. Germline V lookup: CDR1 SGHAT, CDR2 FQNNGV. This CDR3 reads CASKWQGSDNSPLHF. The CDR3 DNA is TGTGCCAGCAAGTGGCAGGGATCGGATAATTCACCCCTCCACTTT.

This clone was counted between two and nine times. J is TRBJ2-7 and V is TRBV2, with a tentative D call TRBD2 (7 bases). Germline CDR1 is SNHLY and CDR2 is FYNNEI. Trimming cost V 3 bases and J 2 bases, with 11 bases left between them. The CDR3 covers 14 residues. The CDR3 region has the DNA TGTGCCAGCAGTGAGGCGGGGGCGGCCTACGAGCAGTACTTC. Protein product: CASSEAGAAYEQYF.

V is TRBV15 and J is TRBJ2-1, with 9 bases identical to TRBD2. Per germline, CDR1 LNHNV and CDR2 YYDKDF (reference sequence). The CDR3 loop spans 16 amino acids. After removal of 3 bases from V and 7 bases from J, the junction contained 10 bases not matched to a gene. CDR3 protein: CATSSSNSGSGNEQFF. CDR3 bases: TGTGCCACCAGCAGTTCGAATAGCGGGAGTGGTAATGAGCAGTTCTTC.

This clone was counted a few times. The genes are TRBV5-1 and TRBJ1-3, with a tentative D call TRBD1 (5 bases). CDR1 and CDR2 (germline): SGHRS, YFSETQ. CDR3 size: 16 residues. V was shortened by 4 bases and J by 0 bases, with 14 bases between the two germline ends. CDR3 bases: TGCGCCAGCAGCATGGACGGGGACTACTCTGGAAACACCATATATTTT. It codes for CASSMDGDYSGNTIYF.

This sequence joins TRBV9 and TRBJ2-3; 9 bases fit TRBD2. CDR3 size: 17 residues. The germline V gene has CDR1 SGDLS and CDR2 YYNGEE. After removal of 0 bases from V and 2 bases from J, the junction contained 7 bases not matched to a gene. The CDR3 protein is CASSVEGGRGATDTQYF. As DNA, the CDR3 is TGTGCCAGCAGCGTAGAGGGCGGGAGGGGGGCCACAGATACGCAGTATTTT. The variable domain in full, with the rest retrieved from reference TRBV9 and TRBJ2-3, is DSGVTQTPKHLITATGQRVTLRCSPRSGDLSVYWYQQSLDQGLQFLIQYYNGEERAKGNILERFSAQQFPDLHSELNLSSLELGDSALYFCASSVEGGRGATDTQYFGPGTRLTVL.

V usage is TRBV29-1 and J usage is TRBJ2-2; D unclear. Trimming took off 3 bases at V and 1 base at J, with 6 bases between the two ends. The CDR3 is 13 amino acids. CDR1 SQVTM and CDR2 ANQGSEA come from the germline V gene. CDR3 amino acids: CSVDSLNTGELFF. In DNA form, the CDR3 reads TGCAGCGTTGACTCCTTGAACACCGGGGAGCTGTTTTTT.

V and J are TRBV6-1 and TRBJ1-5; D is uncertain. CDR1 is MNHNS and CDR2 is SASEGT in the germline V gene. Between the trimmed V and J ends, which lost 1 base and 5 bases, there was a span of 9 bases. This CDR3 has 14 amino acids. DNA for the CDR3: TGTGCCAGCAGTGAAGTCCCGTCGGATCAGCCCCAGCATTTT. Protein: CASSEVPSDQPQHF.

The rearrangement joins TRBV30 to TRBJ1-2; D is ambiguous. V lost 1 base and J lost 8, with 5 bases in between. This CDR3 comprises 10 residues. CDR1 and CDR2 from the germline V gene are GTSNPN and SVGIG (reference sequence). Written as DNA, the CDR3 is TGTGCCTGGAGTGGACTGGGCTACACCTTC. Translating it yields CAWSGLGYTF.

The V call is TRBV12-2, the J call TRBJ1-5; the D call in the table, TRBD1, was not verified against the DNA. TRBV12-2 is shown as a pseudogene. CDR3 length: 16 amino acids. The CDR3 sequence is CASPISFRACNQPQHF. The CDR3 coding sequence is TGTGCAAGTCCCATTAGTTTCAGGGCCTGCAATCAGCCCCAGCATTTT.

This chain uses TRBV6-5 with TRBJ1-1; TRBD1 matches 10 bases. Per germline, CDR1 MNHEY and CDR2 SVGAGI. This CDR3 spans 13 amino acids. Losses at the gene ends were 10 bases for V and 7 bases for J; bases not matched to a gene: 9. The CDR3 nucleotides read TGTGCCATCGGGACAGGGGTTACTATTGAAGCTTTCTTT. This codes for CAIGTGVTIEAFF.